This T cell receptor beta chain was documented in a study of blood T cell repertoires in COVID-19 (dated by TCRdb to 2018 to 2021). As for the study more broadly: The collaborator samples originated in the United States, Italy and Spain and spanned the acute and convalescent phases of COVID-19. The material from the prospective study consisted of cDNA or gDNA derived from T cells, B-cell-depleted T cells, or PBMCs. The dataset comprised deeply sampled blood TCRbeta repertoires from subjects exposed to, actively infected with, or recovered from COVID-19. A freely available public database, intended as a resource for researchers studying the immune response to SARS-CoV-2, is where the repertoires were released. The samples were drawn from two sources: the first 160 participants of the ongoing ImmuneRACE study, and 1,000 to 1,500 subjects contributed by 6 global collaborators. Sample metadata almost always included a de-identified subject ID, COVID-19 status, age in years and sex. Where available, HLA class I and class II types were obtained from metadata supplied by the sample provider rather than from assay-based typing. Beyond this particular receptor, the publication reports: Clinical and demographic metadata were provided uncurated, with the amount varying by source and participant.

Enrolling through a virtual design, the prospective study's participants ranged in age from roughly 18 to 89 years and lived across roughly 24 United States geographic areas. Cohort assignment in the prospective study relied on participant-reported clinical history from a screening survey and a study questionnaire. Recovered participants in ImmuneRACE Cohort 3 were defined by two consecutive negative NP/OP PCR tests, clearance by a healthcare professional, or resolution of symptoms. Mobile phlebotomists in the prospective study collected whole blood, serum and a nasopharyngeal or oropharyngeal swab from every participant. Participants in the prospective study had the option to provide additional blood draws and questionnaires over an approximately 2-month period. Before DNA extraction, prospective study blood samples were shipped either frozen or at room temperature. TCRbeta CDR3 regions were amplified from genomic DNA using the immunoSEQ Assay, a bias-controlled multiplex PCR. As for how the authors treated the data: Within the assay, amplification of reference gene primers was used to estimate how many nucleated cells each sample contained. To quantify the absolute abundance of each unique TCRbeta CDR3 rearrangement, sequence reads were collapsed and filtered. Productive Simpson clonality was computed per sample as the square root of Simpson's diversity index over productive rearrangements. Not all clones reach the TCRdb copy of this immuneACCESS table, which keeps in-frame sequences only. Checked studies attribute under half of the gap to unresolved V genes and leave the rest unexplained. V and J calls and clone size follow that table, whereas D and trimming were derived from the DNA. This sample has roughly 290,000 clones in its table, and approximately 85% of those were observed once. The ten largest clones take up roughly 4% of the sample.

The junction shows trimming of 2 bases on V and 5 bases on J, and the gene matches do not reach 8 bases of it. The CDR3 sequence holds 15 residues, the cysteine and phenylalanine included. Only CDR3 DNA remains: 45 bases, in frame from the first base. CDR1 and CDR2 were assigned from the germline V gene (reference sequence) as SGHNT and YYREEE. Of note for this clone: Its antigen is not yet known. Base-call qualities are not available, and no considerably larger clone is one nucleotide away.

The source is a woman aged 25 to 39 who had recovered from COVID-19. Material: PBMCs or T cells enriched from blood (not recorded which). The chain links TRBV5-4 with TRBJ2-5; TRBD1 lines up with 8 middle nucleotides. Read as DNA, the sequence is TGTGCCAGCAGCTTAGGGTTACAGGGGGTCGAGACCCAGTACTTC. It translates as CASSLGLQGVETQYF.